Listed below are T cell receptor beta chains from one sample, sequenced in a study of T cell repertoires in cytomegalovirus infection. MiXCR, applied by TCRdb to the reads, yields one record per CDR3 protein. The table shows hundreds of thousands of distinct CDR3 sequences, with more than 20% occurring only once. The sample taken for sequencing was CD8+ T cells from PBMCs. Source of these receptors: a human donor in good health (CMV status not recorded). Some clones in this sample may be carry-over from other donors' samples. The CDR3 runs from the conserved cysteine through the conserved F or W. The D gene is left open where the match is weak. Size tells how often a clone was seen (once, few, many) or the class of an expanded clone, and some rows leave it out.

j_call	clone_size	cdr3_length	d_call	v_call	cdr3_nt	cdr3_aa
TRBJ1-1	many	12	-	TRBV5-1	TGTGCCAGCAGTTGGGGGGGGACTGAAGCTTTCTTT	CASSWGGTEAFF
TRBJ1-6	-	13	-	TRBV28	TGTGCCAGCAGTTGGGCCTATAATTCACCCCTCCACTTT	CASSWAYNSPLHF
TRBJ1-1	-	14	-	TRBV12-5	TGTGCTAGTGGTTTGGTACGACAAATTACTGAAGCTTTCTTT	CASGLVRQITEAFF
TRBJ2-1	many	15	-	TRBV7-9	TGTGCCAGCAGCTTACGCGGGGACTCCTACAATGAGCAGTTCTTC	CASSLRGDSYNEQFF
TRBJ2-1	few	15	TRBD1	TRBV7-8	TGTGCCAGCAGCACTCCCGGGACAGACCCCAATGAGCAGTTCTTC	CASSTPGTDPNEQFF
TRBJ1-4	-	16	-	TRBV2	TGTGCCAGCAGCGAATTAAGGGGGGGCCCGGATGAAAAACTGTTTTTT	CASSELRGGPDEKLFF
TRBJ2-1	many	16	-	TRBV6-5	TGTGCCAGCAGTTACAGTGAAACAGGTTCCTACAATGAGCAGTTCTTC	CASSYSETGSYNEQFF
TRBJ1-2	few	17	-	TRBV4-3	TGCGCCAGCAGCCAAGAGTCCGAGAGCGACCTTATCTATGGCTACACCTTC	CASSQESESDLIYGYTF
TRBJ2-4	few	13	TRBD1	TRBV6-4	TGTGCCAGCACCCGGACAGGGAAAAACATTCAGTACTTC	CASTRTGKNIQYF
TRBJ1-2	-	14	-	TRBV7-9	TGTGCCAGCGGCTTAACCTGGGATGGAGGCGGCTACACCTTC	CASGLTWDGGGYTF
TRBJ1-2	many	13	-	TRBV7-9	TGTGCCAGCAGCCCGTCAGGGACCTATGGCTACACCTTC	CASSPSGTYGYTF
TRBJ2-3	many	17	-	TRBV5-5	TGTGCCAGCAGTCCGGGGTGGGTTAGCTCGCTCCGAGATACGCAGTATTTT	CASSPGWVSSLRDTQYF
TRBJ1-6	-	14	TRBD1	TRBV7-3	TGTGCCAGCAGACCGACAGGGGACAATTCACCCCTCCACTTT	CASRPTGDNSPLHF
TRBJ1-6	many	14	-	TRBV7-6	TGTGCCAGCAGGAGTGGGGGCTATAATTCACCCCTCCACTTT	CASRSGGYNSPLHF